This T cell receptor beta chain was documented in a study of blood T cell repertoires in COVID-19. About the research overall: Samples of COVID-19 (acute and convalescent) were obtained from the United States, Italy and Spain. The cDNA or gDNA used as material had been derived from T cells, B-cell-depleted T cells, or PBMCs.

This CDR3 is built from 15 residues. V was shortened by 2 bases and J by 0 bases, with 8 bases between the two germline ends. Per the germline V gene, CDR1 is SNHLY and CDR2 is FYNNEI. Authors' methods: Reference gene primer amplification in the assay estimated nucleated cell counts. Produced via immunoSEQ multiplex PCR; TCRdb's table is partial and in-frame only. The V and J calls and clone size were taken over from that table, and D and trimming were inferred from the DNA. There are 200,000 or so clones in the sample; roughly 79% occur only once, and 6.9% lies in the top ten. This sequence was found in a human donor with acute or convalescent COVID-19. The donor label of this sample is uncertain. The sequenced material came from peripheral blood. The chain employs TRBV2 and TRBJ1-5; no firm D call. CDR3 coding DNA: TGTGCCAGCAGTGAATTTGCAGGTAGCAATCAGCCCCAGCATTTT. This sequence encodes CASSEFAGSNQPQHF.